In its sample, the clone carrying this TCR beta chain was seen a few times. The antigen remains undetermined. The ends lost 1 base at V and 8 bases at J; junction bases unmatched: 11. This CDR3 has 16 residues. CDR1 is SGHTA and CDR2 is FQGNSA in the germline V gene. The data are from a study of neurological immune-mediated disorders. Findings and caveats of the study: Grouping of repertoires by phylogeny put those of 18 of 34 multiple sclerosis patients into a single related-CDR3 cluster, a possible signature.

TCRdb recomputed calls from the 5' RACE reads with MiXCR, one row per CDR3 protein. The data hold 40,000 to 60,000 distinct CDR3 sequences, with approximately 3.5% observed a single time. The sequenced material came from PBMCs. The receptor's source is a man aged 40-55 years with multiple sclerosis. V and J are TRBV7-2 and TRBJ2-3; 8 bases are a match to TRBD2. DNA of the CDR3: TGTGCCAGCAGCTTAGATTCGGGGGGGGCCGTTTCTACGCAGTATTTT. Amino acids: CASSLDSGGAVSTQYF.